The clone carrying this T cell receptor (beta chain) was seen more than once but under ten times. The antigen remains unidentified. The sample originates from a study of T-cell memory formation after mild COVID-19. Study-wide background: Among the donors, TCR clusters were largely specific to each donor.

Whole-study results and caveats: Among contracting clones, CD4+ were mainly CM/EM and CD8+ enriched in EMRA. Pre-infection memory showed some responding clones, and this suggested that cross-reactive memory joined.

One entry per CDR3 protein, called by TCRdb with MiXCR from the 5' RACE reads. This table holds 400,000 to 500,000 distinct CDR3 sequences, 20% found once. Trimming cost V 6 bases and J 2 bases, with 8 bases left between them. CDR1 is DFQATT and CDR2 is SNEGSKA in the germline V gene (reference sequence). This CDR3 comprises 12 residues. The chain combines TRBV20-1 with TRBJ1-3; no firm D call. What was sequenced was PBMCs or a T cell subset sorted from them (not recorded which). The source of this sequence is an adult woman who had mild COVID-19 (a few samples of this study predate the infection). Cell type and time point are not known. CDR3 in amino acids: CSAPITGNTIYF. CDR3 coding DNA: TGCAGTGCCCCTATAACTGGAAACACCATATATTTT.